A single sample is the source of the 12 T cell receptor beta chains below, sequenced in a study of T-cell memory formation after mild COVID-19 (dated by TCRdb to the early 2020s). Library preparation employed 5' RACE. The sample was run on an Illumina NovaSeq 6000. Clones were called with MiXCR by TCRdb after fastp trimmed the public reads at Q25, and only in-frame beta chains were retained. Each entry merges the rows of one CDR3 protein and shows their most common DNA and genes. The sample table contains about 350,000 distinct CDR3 sequences; only one count was recorded for around 30% of them. Roughly 14% of the sample goes to the ten largest clones. The sample comprised PBMCs or a T cell subset sorted from them (not recorded which). Receptors originate from an adult woman who had mild COVID-19 (a few samples of this study predate the infection). The sample titles of this study are shuffled in the database, so cell type and time point are left out; the donor was told from shared clones.

V gene TRBV9 combines with J gene TRBJ2-1; TRBD1 matches 7 bases. Germline V CDR1 and CDR2: SGDLS, YYNGEE. This CDR3 spans 15 amino acids. Trimming at V came to 4 bases and at J to 7 bases, leaving 11 bases not matched to a gene. CDR3 sequence: CASSNRGGGENEQFF. DNA for the CDR3: TGTGCCAGCAGCAACAGGGGTGGGGGTGAAAATGAGCAGTTCTTC.

The chain uses TRBV3-1 and TRBJ2-5, with no clear D. Trimming removed 2 bases from V and 14 bases from J, with 12 bases in between. Germline lookup yields CDR1 LGHDT and CDR2 YNNKEL (reference sequence). There are 11 residues in the CDR3. The CDR3 region is CASSQNRELYF. The CDR3 nucleotides are TGTGCCAGCAGCCAAAATAGAGAACTATACTTC.

This clonotype turned up a few times. The chain couples TRBV7-8 to TRBJ2-1; 10 positions match TRBD2. Looked up from germline, CDR1 is SGHVS and CDR2 is FQNEAQ. Trimming took 5 bases from V and 2 from J; bases not matched to a gene: 18. The CDR3 length is 20 residues. The CDR3 loop is CASSVRRLAGDWSPYNEQFF. The CDR3 DNA sequence: TGTGCCAGCAGCGTCCGGCGGCTAGCGGGAGACTGGAGCCCCTACAATGAGCAGTTCTTC.

This clonotype was counted a few times. This chain connects TRBV24-1 to TRBJ2-5; 9 bases fit TRBD2. V lost 1 base, J lost 3 bases, and 5 bases stayed unmatched. CDR3 length: 16 residues. Germline V CDR1 and CDR2: KGHDR, SFDVKD. The CDR3 DNA sequence: TGTGCCACCAGTGATTTACGCCCTAGCGGGGAAGAGACCCAGTACTTC. Translation gives CATSDLRPSGEETQYF.

This clonotype turned up a few times. The gene calls are TRBV5-6 and TRBJ2-2; D is unclear. Per the germline V gene, CDR1 is SGHDT and CDR2 is YYEEEE. V lost 2 bases to trimming and J lost 1 base, with 9 bases between them. CDR3 length: 15 amino acids. CDR3 sequence (DNA): TGTGCCAGCAGCTTAACGACATGGAACACCGGGGAGCTGTTTTTT. As protein: CASSLTTWNTGELFF.

This chain connects TRBV20-1 to TRBJ1-1; the D is unclear. From germline, CDR1 is DFQATT and CDR2 SNEGSKA (reference sequence). CDR3 size: 11 residues. Trimming took 6 bases from V and 8 from J, leaving 13 bases between them. Here the CDR3 DNA reads TGCAGTGCACGGGAGTACCGCGAAGCTTTCTTT. Its translation is CSAREYREAFF.

The table lists this clonotype with a few counts. The rearrangement links TRBV10-3 to TRBJ2-3; 9 nucleotides align to TRBD2. The ends lost 6 bases at V and 2 bases at J; junction bases unmatched: 3. This CDR3 contains 14 residues. The V gene's germline CDR1 is ENHRY and CDR2 SYGVKD. This chain's CDR3 is CAIRRTSDTDTQYF. CDR3 sequence (DNA): TGTGCCATCAGAAGGACTAGCGACACAGATACGCAGTATTTT.

This chain joins TRBV27 and TRBJ1-6; tentative D call: TRBD1 (6 bases). The CDR3 has 14 amino acids. The V end lost 3 bases, the J end lost 10 bases, and 13 bases lay between the germline ends. CDR1 MNHEY and CDR2 SMNVEV come from the germline V gene (reference sequence). CDR3 sequence reads: CASSLGHRTSPLHF. The CDR3, as DNA: TGTGCCAGCAGTTTGGGACATCGGACGTCACCCCTCCACTTT.

This sequence joins TRBV11-2 and TRBJ2-1, with 7 bases fitting TRBD2. Germline CDR1 SGHAT, CDR2 FQNNGV. The CDR3 contains 14 residues. The J segment lost 8 bases and the V segment lost 0 bases, leaving 4 bases of the junction unmatched. CDR3 loop: CASSLEVGGDEQFF. Written as DNA, the CDR3 is TGTGCCAGCAGCTTAGAAGTGGGAGGGGATGAGCAGTTCTTC.

This clonotype was observed a few times. This sequence joins TRBV6-6 and TRBJ2-3; TRBD2 aligns across 9 bases. The CDR3 consists of 16 residues. Germline CDR1 reads MNHNY; CDR2 reads SVGAGI (reference sequence). Unmatched junction bases numbered 6, after V lost 4 bases and J lost 1 base. CDR3 in amino acids: CASSSLAGDGTDTQYF. CDR3 coding DNA: TGTGCCAGCAGTTCGTTAGCGGGAGACGGCACAGATACGCAGTATTTT.

This clonotype was recorded once. The J gene is TRBJ1-1, the V gene TRBV18, with D tentatively TRBD1 (6 bases). The CDR3 extends over 14 amino acids. CDR1 is KGHSH and CDR2 is LQKENI in the germline V gene. V lost 1 base and J lost 8, with 14 bases in between. The CDR3 nucleotides read TGTGCCAGCTCACCACTTAGGGAAGACAGGGAAGCTTTCTTT. It encodes CASSPLREDREAFF.

This CDR3 is CASSNGYTDTQYF. CDR3 in DNA: TGTGCCAGCAGCAACGGGTACACAGATACGCAGTATTTT. The chain employs TRBV11-3 and TRBJ2-3; D is ambiguous. The CDR3 totals 13 residues. V lost 5 bases, J lost 2 bases, and 8 bases lay in between. The germline CDR1 and CDR2 sequences are SGHNT and YENEEA.